This T cell receptor (beta chain) comes out of a study of OX40 agonist ivuxolimab in advanced cancers. Germline CDR1 is PRHDT and CDR2 is FYEKMQ (reference sequence). V was pared by 5 bases and J by 5 bases, with 5 bases between. This CDR3 region has 11 residues. Sequencing was performed with immunoSEQ multiplex PCR; in TCRdb, only in-frame clones are kept and a portion is missing. This table has more than 75,000 clones, roughly 80% appearing once. The J gene is TRBJ2-3, the V gene TRBV13; no clear D. This sequence was found in an adult with an advanced solid tumor such as melanoma, head and neck, liver or kidney cancer. The input for sequencing was CD4+ or CD8+ T cells sorted from blood, taken in a trial of the OX40 agonist ivuxolimab. The CDR3 sequence is CASSRKDTQYF. CDR3 nucleotide sequence: TGTGCCAGCAGCCGTAAAGATACGCAGTATTTT. Full variable domain (missing parts from reference TRBV13 and TRBJ2-3): AAGVIQSPRHLIKEKRETATLKCYPIPRHDTVYWYQQGPGQDPQFLISFYEKMQSDKGSIPDRFSAQQFSDYHSELNMSSLELGDSALYFCASSRKDTQYFGPGTRLTVL.